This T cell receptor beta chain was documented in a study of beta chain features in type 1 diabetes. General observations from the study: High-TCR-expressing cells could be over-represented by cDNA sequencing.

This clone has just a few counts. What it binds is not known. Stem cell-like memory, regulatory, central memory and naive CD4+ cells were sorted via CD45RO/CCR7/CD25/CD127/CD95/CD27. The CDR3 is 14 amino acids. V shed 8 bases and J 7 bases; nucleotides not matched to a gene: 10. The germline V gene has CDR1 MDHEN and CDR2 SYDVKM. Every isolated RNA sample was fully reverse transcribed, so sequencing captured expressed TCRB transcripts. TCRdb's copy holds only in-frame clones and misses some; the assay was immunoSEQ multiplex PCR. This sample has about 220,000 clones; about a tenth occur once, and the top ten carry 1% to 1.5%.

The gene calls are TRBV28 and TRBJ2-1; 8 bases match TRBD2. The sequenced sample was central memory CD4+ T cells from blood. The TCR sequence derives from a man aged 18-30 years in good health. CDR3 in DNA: TGTGCCAGCGCGAGCGGGAGCGATCGGAATGAGCAGTTCTTC. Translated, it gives CASASGSDRNEQFF.